These 7 T cell receptor beta chains share one sample of origin, sequenced in a study of shared clonotypes between healthy human individuals. Repertoires were generated with immunoSEQ multiplex PCR, while TCRdb's copy carries only in-frame clones and drops some. The profile shows about 2.3 million clones, over 85% of them singletons. Sequencing was carried out using naive CD4+ T cells from PBMCs. The subset: CD45RA+ positively selected. The receptors originated from a man younger than 35 in good health. Some clones in this sample may be carry-over from other donors' samples.

The rearrangement uses TRBV29-1 and TRBJ2-7, with D maybe TRBD1 (5 bases). Germline V gene data show CDR1 as SQVTM and CDR2 as ANQGSEA. V lost 4 bases, J lost 3 bases, and 13 bases lay in between. This CDR3 region has 13 residues. CDR3 bases: TGCAGCGTTGGCGGCCAGGGTGGCTACGAGCAGTACTTC. It is translated as CSVGGQGGYEQYF.

The chain combines TRBV5-1 with TRBJ1-2; 9 nucleotides agree with TRBD1. Trimming removed 4 bases from V and 4 bases from J; junction bases left unmatched: 5. CDR1 and CDR2 (germline): SGHRS, YFSETQ. The CDR3 spans 14 residues. In nucleotides, the CDR3 is TGCGCCAGCAGCGTACAGGGGGCAATCTATGGCTACACCTTC. It specifies CASSVQGAIYGYTF.

This clone was found a few times. The V and J genes are TRBV19 and TRBJ2-7; D perhaps matches TRBD1 (5 bases). Germline CDR1 LNHDA, CDR2 SQIVND (reference sequence). The V end lost 9 bases, the J end lost 3 bases, and 15 bases lay between the germline ends. The CDR3 spans 13 residues. CDR3 residues: CASLTVPLYEQYF. The CDR3 nucleotides read TGTGCCAGCCTGACAGTTCCTCTCTACGAGCAGTACTTC.

This chain joins TRBV7-3 and TRBJ2-7; D tentatively fits TRBD1 or TRBD2 (5 bases each). This CDR3 is built from 16 residues. The germline V gene has CDR1 SGHTA and CDR2 FQGTGA. The germline V and J ends were trimmed by 5 bases and 3 bases, with 20 bases remaining between them. DNA for the CDR3: TGTGCCAGCAGCGCTGGGCCAGGGTTCAGCGGCTACGAGCAGTACTTC. Translation: CASSAGPGFSGYEQYF. Based on the CDR3 plus reference TRBV7-3 and TRBJ2-7, the full variable domain is GAGVSQTPSNKVTEKGKYVELRCDPISGHTALYWYRQSLGQGPEFLIYFQGTGAADDSGLPNDRFFAVRPEGSVSTLKIQRTERGDSAVYLCASSAGPGFSGYEQYFGPGTRLTVT.

This chain connects TRBV15 to TRBJ2-1; D call uncertain. Trimming removed 0 bases at V and 0 bases at J, with 15 bases between. Germline values: CDR1 LNHNV, CDR2 YYDKDF (reference sequence). CDR3 length: 18 residues. The CDR3 loop is CATSRDGVAESSYNEQFF. CDR3 nucleotides: TGTGCCACCAGCAGAGATGGGGTGGCGGAGAGCTCCTACAATGAGCAGTTCTTC.

V usage is TRBV2 and J usage is TRBJ1-5; weak D call: TRBD1 (5 bases). Germline CDR1 reads SNHLY; CDR2 reads FYNNEI. V was trimmed by 4 bases and J by 5 bases, leaving 12 bases between them. There are 14 residues in the CDR3. This CDR3 is CASSVEGPDQPQHF. The CDR3 DNA follows: TGTGCCAGCAGTGTCGAGGGGCCAGATCAGCCCCAGCATTTT.

DNA of the CDR3: TGTGCCAGCAGTCTAACAGGGCCCTATGGCTACACCTTC. Its translation: CASSLTGPYGYTF. The genes are TRBV6-5 and TRBJ1-2, with D possibly being TRBD1 (6 bases). The V end lost 5 bases, the J end lost 4 bases, and 11 bases lay between the germline ends. The CDR3 sequence is 13 residues long. The germline V gene has CDR1 MNHEY and CDR2 SVGAGI.